The present TCR beta chain was sequenced within a study of identical twins. Each cDNA held unique molecular identifiers, and template switching gave it a universal primer site. TCRdb itself ran the 5' RACE reads through MiXCR, one entry per CDR3 protein. Among about 280,000 distinct CDR3 sequences listed, under 9% were seen once. This CDR3 region has 14 residues. Germline loops: CDR1 DFQATT, CDR2 SNEGSKA (reference sequence). Deletions cut 6 bases from V and 8 bases from J, with 19 bases between. In every case, the donor was a healthy Caucasian. This clonotype came up a few times. Its antigen is not known. Regarding the study as a whole: Where out-of-frame alpha sequences were twin-shared, they showed excess low generation probability.

Another study also made use of these data, one on yellow fever vaccine responses in identical twins.

The sequencing input was memory (CD45RO+) T cells sorted from blood. The sequence was obtained from a woman aged 18-35 years in good health. The chain links TRBV20-1 to TRBJ1-4; D is possibly TRBD1 (5 bases). The CDR3 DNA reads as TGCAGTGCCCGATCGGGGGGTAGCAGCGAAAAACTGTTTTTT. Protein product: CSARSGGSSEKLFF.